The 14 T cell receptor beta chains presented below share a single source sample, sequenced in a study of blood T cell repertoires in COVID-19. The method was immunoSEQ multiplex PCR; TCRdb's version includes in-frame clones alone and lacks a portion of them. The data show about 150,000 clones, around 81% seen once. Sequences were obtained from PBMCs or T cells enriched from blood (not recorded which). All receptors derive from a middle-aged woman who had recovered from COVID-19.

The chain links TRBV5-1 to TRBJ1-6; unclear D gene. CDR3 length: 12 residues. Trimming pared 3 bases from V and 9 bases from J, leaving 7 bases between. Germline V gene sequence: CDR1 SGHRS, CDR2 YFSETQ. In DNA form, the CDR3 reads TGCGCCAGCAGCTACAGCGGTTCACCCCTCCACTTT. It specifies CASSYSGSPLHF.

This clone was seen a few times. The V call is TRBV10-1, the J call TRBJ1-2; TRBD1 matches 9 bases. With 0 bases clipped from V and 8 bases from J, the junction kept 4 bases outside the gene matches. This CDR3 contains 14 residues. CDR1 and CDR2 (germline): WNHNN, SYGVQD (reference sequence). Here the CDR3 reads CASSESPGTGGYTF. CDR3 DNA: TGCGCCAGCAGTGAGTCTCCCGGGACAGGGGGCTACACCTTC.

This clone turned up a few times. The chain joins TRBV10-1 to TRBJ1-1; D might be TRBD1 (6 bases). Looked up from germline, CDR1 is WNHNN and CDR2 is SYGVQD (reference sequence). CDR3 length equals 13 residues. Trimming stripped 4 bases from V and 4 bases from J, with 10 bases between. The CDR3 protein is CASSGEQGTEAFF. CDR3 DNA: TGCGCCAGCAGTGGCGAACAGGGCACTGAAGCTTTCTTT.

The chain carries TRBV7-6 and TRBJ2-1; maybe TRBD2 (6 bases). Germline loops: CDR1 SGHVS, CDR2 FNYEAQ. The length of the CDR3 is 16 residues. Between the trimmed V and J ends, which lost 1 base and 5 bases, there was a span of 15 bases. CDR3 nucleotide sequence: TGTGCCAGCAGCTTAGTGGGGTTAGCGGAGAACAATGAGCAGTTCTTC. Translated: CASSLVGLAENNEQFF.

The chain recombines TRBV3-1 (or the pseudogene TRBV3-2) with TRBJ2-5; TRBD2 matches 8 bases. The V gene end was trimmed by 0 bases and the J gene end by 8 bases; junction bases not matched to a gene: 8. The germline V gene encodes CDR1 LGHDT and CDR2 YNNKEL (reference sequence). This CDR3 has 15 amino acids. The CDR3 region has the DNA TGTGCCAGCAGCCAAGATTTGTCGGGGGGGCGAACCCAGTACTTC. Translation gives CASSQDLSGGRTQYF.

The chain is built from TRBV5-1 and TRBJ2-7; 9 nucleotides line up with TRBD1. Germline V gene data show CDR1 as SGHRS and CDR2 as YFSETQ. Trimming removed 6 bases from V and 6 bases from J; junction bases left unmatched: 7. The CDR3 extends over 13 amino acids. This CDR3 reads CASTGQGYSEQYF. The CDR3 DNA reads TGCGCCAGCACTGGACAGGGGTATAGCGAGCAGTACTTC.

This clone was picked up one time. This chain's CDR3 is CASSQLTSIETQYF. As DNA, the CDR3 is TGTGCCAGCAGCCAACTAACTAGTATAGAGACCCAGTACTTC. The chain recombines TRBV7-8 with TRBJ2-5, with D possibly being TRBD2 (5 bases). Germline lookup yields CDR1 SGHVS and CDR2 FQNEAQ. This CDR3 has 14 amino acids. V lost 5 bases and J 4 bases, leaving 14 bases between the germline ends.

At least ten counts were recorded for this clone. The chain employs TRBV21-1 and TRBJ2-7; the D call in the table, TRBD2, was not verified against the DNA. TRBV21-1 is assigned pseudogene status. CDR3 length: 12 residues. The CDR3 coding sequence is TGTGCCAGCATCCGGGGGTCCTACGAGCAGTACTTC. Protein: CASIRGSYEQYF.

The chain carries TRBV30 and TRBJ2-5; a weak D match, TRBD2 (6 bases). Trimming took 3 bases from V and 5 from J, leaving 13 bases between them. CDR3 length: 13 residues. Germline loops: CDR1 GTSNPN, CDR2 SVGIG (reference sequence). CDR3 sequence (DNA): TGTGCCTGGAGGAGGGACTCAGGGGAGACCCAGTACTTC. Translated: CAWRRDSGETQYF.

The chain couples TRBV7-9 to TRBJ2-7; D remains unclear. This CDR3 contains 11 residues. Germline values: CDR1 SEHNR, CDR2 FQNEAQ (reference sequence). V shed 4 bases and J shed 6 bases, with 7 bases lying between them. Here the CDR3 reads CASSSTGEQYF. CDR3 DNA sequence: TGTGCCAGCAGCTCTACGGGCGAGCAGTACTTC.

CDR3 loop: CASSHEGTEAFF. The CDR3 region has the DNA TGTGCCAGCAGCCATGAGGGAACTGAAGCTTTCTTT. The rearrangement joins TRBV3-1 (or the pseudogene TRBV3-2) to TRBJ1-1; D gene uncertain. The length of the CDR3 is 12 residues. Trimming stripped 3 bases from V and 5 bases from J, with 7 bases between. In germline, CDR1 is LGHDT, CDR2 YNNKEL (reference sequence).

The chain combines TRBV6-2 or TRBV6-3 with TRBJ2-1; D is perhaps TRBD1 (6 bases). With 4 bases removed from V and 7 bases from J, the gap between germline ends came to 17 bases. Germline CDR1 is MNHEY and CDR2 is SVGEGT. This CDR3 comprises 15 residues. CDR3 coding DNA: TGTGCCAGCAGTTCTAGGGTGGGGGCTAGGAATGAGCAGTTCTTC. The encoded protein is CASSSRVGARNEQFF.

The chain couples TRBV5-1 to TRBJ2-2; perhaps TRBD1 as D (6 bases). The CDR3 loop spans 15 amino acids. Per the germline V gene, CDR1 is SGHRS and CDR2 is YFSETQ. V was shortened by 4 bases and J by 5 bases, with 15 bases between the two germline ends. Here the CDR3 reads CASSPNEGVTGELFF. CDR3 nucleotides: TGCGCCAGCAGCCCCAACGAGGGGGTTACCGGGGAGCTGTTTTTT.

The V gene is TRBV2, the J gene TRBJ2-5, with 8 bases lining up with TRBD1. The V gene's germline CDR1 is SNHLY and CDR2 FYNNEI. This CDR3 contains 15 residues. V lost 6 bases and J lost 5; bases outside the gene matches: 11. CDR3 residues: CASRPGQGVDETQYF. Written as DNA, the CDR3 is TGTGCCAGCAGACCTGGACAGGGTGTGGACGAGACCCAGTACTTC.